The next 31 T cell receptor beta chains were all read from a single sample in a study of identical twins. TCRdb recomputed calls from the 5' RACE reads with MiXCR, one row per CDR3 protein. The repertoire holds 450,000 to 500,000 distinct CDR3 sequences, 13% to 15% seen once, with approximately 0.98% in the top ten. Another study also made use of these data, one on yellow fever vaccine responses in identical twins.

Sequenced material: CD4+ T cells sorted from blood. The receptors come from a young woman in good health.

This chain uses TRBV19 with TRBJ2-1, with 8 bases that match TRBD1. In germline, CDR1 is LNHDA, CDR2 SQIVND (reference sequence). The junction had 9 bases not matched to a gene; V was cut back by 5 bases and J by 0 bases. The CDR3 extends over 17 amino acids. The CDR3, as DNA: TGTGCCAGTAGTGGGACAGGCCACCCCAACTCCTACAATGAGCAGTTCTTC. This translates into CASSGTGHPNSYNEQFF.

In this sample, this clonotype turned up many times. V is TRBV4-3 and J is TRBJ1-3; no definite D call. Germline-derived CDR1 and CDR2 are LGHNA and YSLEER. The CDR3 length is 17 residues. The V end was cut by 0 bases, the J end by 0 bases, with 12 bases between. CDR3 amino acids: CASSQDPPGSSGNTIYF. The CDR3 bases are TGCGCCAGCAGCCAAGATCCTCCGGGGAGCTCTGGAAACACCATATATTTT.

The chain links TRBV4-3 to TRBJ2-2, with TRBD2 as a possible D gene (6 bases). The CDR3 runs 14 residues. CDR1 and CDR2 from the germline V gene are LGHNA and YSLEER. V dropped 5 bases and J dropped 4 bases, with 11 bases sitting between them. CDR3 coding DNA: TGCGCCAGCAGCACCCGGGACTCCACCGGGGAGCTGTTTTTT. Its translation: CASSTRDSTGELFF.

This chain joins TRBV20-1 and TRBJ2-7, with 14 bases aligning to TRBD2. The CDR3 is 15 residues long. The trim removed 6 bases at V and 4 bases at J, leaving 8 bases unmatched. Germline V gene sequence: CDR1 DFQATT, CDR2 SNEGSKA (reference sequence). Here the CDR3 reads CSAGGTSGRGYEQYF. The CDR3, as DNA: TGCAGTGCGGGGGGGACTAGCGGGAGAGGGTACGAGCAGTACTTC.

This clonotype occurred a few times. The J gene is TRBJ2-1, the V gene TRBV27, with 12 nucleotides matching TRBD2. The trim removed 6 bases at V and 6 bases at J, leaving 6 bases unmatched. Germline CDR1 is MNHEY and CDR2 is SMNVEV (reference sequence). This CDR3 is 15 amino acids long. CDR3: CASRPLAGGPNEQFF. The CDR3 coding sequence is TGTGCCAGCAGACCTCTAGCGGGGGGGCCCAATGAGCAGTTCTTC.

The chain uses TRBV20-1 and TRBJ1-2; no definite D call. The CDR3 is 14 residues long. CDR1 DFQATT and CDR2 SNEGSKA come from the germline V gene (reference sequence). Deletions cut 4 bases from V and 8 bases from J, with 20 bases between. The CDR3 is CSAIQYGRNEGYTF. The CDR3 nucleotides read TGCAGTGCTATACAGTACGGAAGAAACGAAGGCTACACCTTC.

Many counts were recorded for this clonotype. The chain joins TRBV10-3 to TRBJ2-5; unclear D gene. CDR3 size: 12 residues. Germline CDR1 is ENHRY and CDR2 is SYGVKD. The germline V and J ends were trimmed by 4 bases and 0 bases, with 3 bases remaining between them. The CDR3 protein is CAISADQETQYF. The DNA of the CDR3 is TGTGCCATCAGTGCAGACCAAGAGACCCAGTACTTC.

The sample holds a few counts of this clonotype. The rearrangement uses TRBV3-1 and TRBJ2-4; 8 bases agree with TRBD1. The CDR3 covers 19 residues. V dropped 4 bases and J dropped 1; count of bases not matched to a gene: 15. In germline, CDR1 is LGHDT, CDR2 YNNKEL (reference sequence). CDR3 sequence (DNA): TGTGCCAGCAGCCCCAACCGACCGACAGGGGCCAGTGCCAAAAACATTCAGTACTTC. It yields the protein CASSPNRPTGASAKNIQYF. The variable domain in full, completed from reference TRBV3-1 and TRBJ2-4, reads DTAVSQTPKYLVTQMGNDKSIKCEQNLGHDTMYWYKQDSKKFLKIMFSYNNKELIINETVPNRFSPKSPDKAHLNLHINSLELGDSAVYFCASSPNRPTGASAKNIQYFGAGTRLSVL.

J is TRBJ2-3 and V is TRBV20-1, with a tentative D call TRBD2 (5 bases). The CDR3 loop spans 14 amino acids. With 1 base removed from V and 4 bases from J, the gap between germline ends came to 12 bases. CDR1 and CDR2 (germline): DFQATT, SNEGSKA (reference sequence). CDR3 sequence reads: CSARGPGKADTQYF. In DNA, the CDR3 is TGCAGTGCTAGAGGGCCGGGGAAGGCAGATACGCAGTATTTT.

This rearrangement joins TRBV28 to TRBJ2-7; 7 nucleotides agree with TRBD1. Germline assignment: CDR1 MDHEN and CDR2 SYDVKM. V trimming: 6 bases; J trimming: 2 bases; junction bases outside the gene matches: 10. This CDR3 comprises 15 residues. The CDR3 sequence is CASRHRRDRPYEQYF. CDR3 DNA sequence: TGTGCCAGCAGACACCGTCGGGACAGACCCTACGAGCAGTACTTC. Filled out from reference TRBV28 and TRBJ2-7, the complete variable domain reads DVKVTQSSRYLVKRTGEKVFLECVQDMDHENMFWYRQDPGLGLRLIYFSYDVKMKEKGDIPEGYSVSREKKERFSLILESASTNQTSMYLCASRHRRDRPYEQYFGPGTRLTVT.

This chain connects TRBV7-3 to TRBJ2-5; D not certain. Germline values: CDR1 SGHTA, CDR2 FQGTGA. Trimming cost V 3 bases and J 5 bases, with 13 bases left between them. This CDR3 is 14 amino acids long. CDR3 loop: CASSFGSKVETQYF. CDR3 in DNA: TGTGCCAGCAGCTTCGGATCCAAGGTGGAGACCCAGTACTTC.

This clonotype was observed a few times. The V and J genes are TRBV3-1 and TRBJ2-4, with D possibly matching TRBD2 (6 bases). CDR1 and CDR2 (germline): LGHDT, YNNKEL (reference sequence). V was clipped by 1 base and J by 6 bases, with 10 bases between them. The length of the CDR3 is 14 residues. CDR3 sequence reads: CASSQGGLINIQYF. In DNA form, the CDR3 reads TGTGCCAGCAGCCAAGGGGGACTTATAAACATTCAGTACTTC.

The V and J genes are TRBV7-9 and TRBJ2-7, with D possibly being TRBD2 (6 bases). The germline V and J ends were trimmed by 5 bases and 2 bases, with 16 bases remaining between them. The CDR3 totals 15 residues. Germline V gives CDR1 SEHNR, CDR2 FQNEAQ (reference sequence). CDR3 nucleotide sequence: TGTGCCAGCAGCATGTATAGCGGTCAGGCCTACGAGCAGTACTTC. It encodes CASSMYSGQAYEQYF.

The genes are TRBV7-9 and TRBJ2-4; maybe TRBD1 (8 bases). This CDR3 has 17 residues. The V end lost 5 bases, the J end lost 8 bases, and 25 bases lay between the germline ends. Germline CDR1 SEHNR, CDR2 FQNEAQ (reference sequence). The CDR3 here is CASSRGTGTLGGDIQYF. Here the CDR3 DNA reads TGTGCCAGCAGCCGAGGGACAGGAACTCTTGGGGGGGACATTCAGTACTTC.

This chain joins TRBV28 and TRBJ1-5, with 7 bases that match TRBD1. CDR1 MDHEN and CDR2 SYDVKM come from the germline V gene. V lost 6 bases, J lost 6 bases, and 11 bases stayed unmatched. The CDR3 totals 15 residues. The CDR3 protein is CASSTTGEVGQPQHF. Here the CDR3 DNA reads TGTGCCAGCAGCACAACAGGGGAAGTTGGTCAGCCCCAGCATTTT.

This chain joins TRBV20-1 and TRBJ2-7, with D perhaps given as TRBD1 or TRBD2 (5 bases each). This CDR3 has 13 residues. The germline V gene encodes CDR1 DFQATT and CDR2 SNEGSKA (reference sequence). The V gene lost 3 bases and the J gene lost 3 bases, with 12 bases spanning the gap. The CDR3 spells CSASEGFYYEQYF. The CDR3, as DNA: TGCAGTGCTAGTGAGGGGTTTTACTACGAGCAGTACTTC.

V gene TRBV6-2 or TRBV6-3 combines with J gene TRBJ2-6; 8 nucleotides agree with TRBD1. CDR1 and CDR2 from the germline V gene are MNHEY and SVGEGT. J gave up 0 bases and V 0 bases, and 4 bases lay outside the gene matches. The CDR3 runs to 18 residues. CDR3 bases: TGTGCCAGCAGTTACTCGCAGGGGGCCGGCTCTGGGGCCAACGTCCTGACTTTC. Translating it yields CASSYSQGAGSGANVLTF.

This clonotype was counted between two and nine times. The chain uses TRBV29-1 and TRBJ2-5; D tentatively fits TRBD1 or TRBD2 (5 bases each). The germline V and J ends were trimmed by 7 bases and 5 bases, with 8 bases remaining between them. In germline, CDR1 is SQVTM, CDR2 ANQGSEA. The CDR3 extends over 10 amino acids. This chain's CDR3 is CSGDGETQYF. In nucleotides, the CDR3 is TGCAGCGGGGACGGGGAGACCCAGTACTTC.

This clonotype was counted many times. The chain is built from TRBV6-1 and TRBJ2-1, with D possibly being TRBD2 (6 bases). The V gene lost 7 bases and the J gene lost 0 bases, with 10 bases spanning the gap. Germline assignment: CDR1 MNHNS and CDR2 SASEGT. The CDR3 runs 14 residues. CDR3 residues: CASTSGYSYNEQFF. CDR3 nucleotide sequence: TGTGCCAGCACAAGCGGGTACTCCTACAATGAGCAGTTCTTC.

The V and J genes are TRBV6-2 or TRBV6-3 and TRBJ1-6, with D possibly matching TRBD1 (6 bases). Germline CDR1 and CDR2: MNHEY and SVGEGT. V was clipped by 5 bases and J by 7 bases, with 18 bases between them. CDR3 length: 16 amino acids. CDR3 sequence: CASSPTDRRGNSPLHF. The CDR3, as DNA: TGTGCCAGCAGTCCCACTGACAGGAGGGGGAATTCACCCCTCCACTTT.

This clonotype was observed a few times. The V and J genes are TRBV2 and TRBJ1-1, with TRBD1 as a possible D gene (5 bases). Germline V gives CDR1 SNHLY, CDR2 FYNNEI. This CDR3 is 13 amino acids long. Trimming took off 2 bases at V and 4 bases at J, with 8 bases between the two ends. In DNA form, the CDR3 reads TGTGCCAGCAGTGAAACAGGAAGCACTGAAGCTTTCTTT. This encodes CASSETGSTEAFF.

V gene TRBV7-9 combines with J gene TRBJ2-5; TRBD2 might be the D (7 bases). Germline CDR1 is SEHNR and CDR2 is FQNEAQ (reference sequence). The CDR3 sequence is 15 residues long. V shed 5 bases and J shed 4 bases, with 17 bases lying between them. Here the CDR3 DNA reads TGTGCCAGCAGCCGACGCGGGGGCGAGGGAGAGACCCAGTACTTC. Its translation: CASSRRGGEGETQYF.

The chain recombines TRBV20-1 with TRBJ2-7; TRBD2 matches 7 bases. The junction had 11 bases not matched to a gene; V was cut back by 0 bases and J by 0 bases. The CDR3 covers 17 residues. Germline assignment: CDR1 DFQATT and CDR2 SNEGSKA (reference sequence). In DNA, the CDR3 is TGCAGTGCTAGAGATTTCTTCCAGCGGGGTGACTCCTACGAGCAGTACTTC. As protein: CSARDFFQRGDSYEQYF.

This clonotype has more than one count but fewer than ten. V gene TRBV7-2 combines with J gene TRBJ2-1; 7 bases align to TRBD2. Trimming at V came to 1 base and at J to 10 bases, leaving 4 bases not matched to a gene. The CDR3 sequence is 13 residues long. Germline V gene sequence: CDR1 SGHTA, CDR2 FQGNSA. CDR3 residues: CASSLDKRGEQFF. CDR3 nucleotide sequence: TGTGCCAGCAGCTTAGATAAGCGGGGCGAGCAGTTCTTC.

The table lists this clonotype with a few counts. J is TRBJ2-7 and V is TRBV7-9, with D unclear. V was pared by 1 base and J by 5 bases, with 12 bases between. There are 14 residues in the CDR3. The germline CDR1 and CDR2 sequences are SEHNR and FQNEAQ (reference sequence). In nucleotides, the CDR3 is TGTGCCAGCAGCTTAGTGGTCAGGCTAGACGAGCAGTACTTC. As protein: CASSLVVRLDEQYF.

This chain joins TRBV7-9 and TRBJ2-1, with 7 nucleotides matching TRBD2. The V gene's germline CDR1 is SEHNR and CDR2 FQNEAQ (reference sequence). The CDR3 runs 14 residues. V gave up 2 bases and J gave up 5 bases; unmatched junction bases: 3. In nucleotides, the CDR3 is TGTGCCAGCAGCTTATGGAGCGGGGACAATGAGCAGTTCTTC. Encoded protein: CASSLWSGDNEQFF. Full variable domain (outside the CDR3, taken from reference TRBV7-9 and TRBJ2-1): DTGVSQNPRHKITKRGQNVTFRCDPISEHNRLYWYRQTLGQGPEFLTYFQNEAQLEKSRLLSDRFSAERPKGSFSTLEIQRTEQGDSAMYLCASSLWSGDNEQFFGPGTRLTVL.

This clonotype turned up a few times. V and J are TRBV6-5 and TRBJ2-1, with D unclear. Trimming removed 6 bases at V and 15 bases at J, with 18 bases between. Germline CDR1 is MNHEY and CDR2 is SVGAGI. The length of the CDR3 is 12 residues. The CDR3 DNA reads TGTGCCAGCAGCCCCGGTTTTACGGTGCTGTTCTTC. This encodes CASSPGFTVLFF.

This clonotype was recorded many times. The CDR3 loop reads CASSQDRSYNEQFF. CDR3 DNA: TGCGCCAGCAGCCAGGACAGATCCTACAATGAGCAGTTCTTC. The chain joins TRBV4-3 to TRBJ2-1; tentatively, D is TRBD1 (6 bases). V lost 3 bases and J lost 1, with 7 bases in between. Germline V gene sequence: CDR1 LGHNA, CDR2 YSLEER. The CDR3 is 14 residues long.

In its sample, this clonotype was seen many times. The chain combines TRBV20-1 with TRBJ2-3; no clear D gene. Germline CDR1 and CDR2: DFQATT and SNEGSKA (reference sequence). V lost 3 bases and J lost 0, with 13 bases in between. The CDR3 has 15 amino acids. CDR3 DNA: TGCAGTGCTAGGGCTACGCAGACTAGCACAGATACGCAGTATTTT. As protein: CSARATQTSTDTQYF.

This clonotype came up a few times. The rearrangement joins TRBV7-3 to TRBJ2-3, with D uncertain. The CDR3 runs 14 residues. Germline V gene data show CDR1 as SGHTA and CDR2 as FQGTGA. V lost 3 bases to trimming and J lost 2 bases, with 9 bases between them. The CDR3 region has the DNA TGTGCCAGCAGCTTGGGTCGCTACACAGATACGCAGTATTTT. Translated: CASSLGRYTDTQYF.

In its sample, this clonotype was seen many times. The rearrangement links TRBV15 to TRBJ2-4; 10 nucleotides line up with TRBD1. After removal of 4 bases from V and 1 base from J, the junction contained 7 bases not matched to a gene. The CDR3 covers 17 residues. Germline V gives CDR1 LNHNV, CDR2 YYDKDF (reference sequence). CDR3 region: CATSTMVGQGAKNIQYF. The CDR3 DNA reads as TGTGCCACCAGCACCATGGTGGGACAGGGGGCCAAAAACATTCAGTACTTC.